The clone carrying this T cell receptor (beta chain) has at least ten counts. This entry belongs to a study of identical twins. TCRdb passed the 5' RACE reads through MiXCR, listing each CDR3 protein once. This sample has 690,000 or so distinct CDR3 sequences, with 8.6% found just once. Trimming cost V 6 bases and J 5 bases; bases outside gene matches: 9. The CDR3 has 15 residues. The germline CDR1 and CDR2 sequences are SGHTA and FQGNSA. All donors were healthy, and all were Caucasian. These data were also filed under a second study, of yellow fever vaccine responses in identical twins.

Sequenced material: PBMCs. V and J are TRBV7-2 and TRBJ2-3; 9 nucleotides line up with TRBD2. This receptor was obtained from a woman aged 18-29 years in good health. The CDR3 region has the DNA TGTGCCAGCAGGGTAGGCGGGGGGGCAGGAGATACGCAGTATTTT. This gives the protein CASRVGGGAGDTQYF. Variable domain in full (rest from reference TRBV7-2 and TRBJ2-3): GAGVSQSPSNKVTEKGKDVELRCDPISGHTALYWYRQSLGQGLEFLIYFQGNSAPDKSGLPSDRFSAERTGGSVSTLTIQRTQQEDSAVYLCASRVGGGAGDTQYFGPGTRLTVL.